This passage covers 27 T cell receptor beta chains from one sample sequenced in a study of shared clonotypes between healthy human individuals. Here immunoSEQ multiplex PCR was the method, and the copy in TCRdb shows in-frame clones only, minus some. The sample has approximately 710,000 clones; about 90% are singletons. The sample taken for sequencing was memory CD8+ T cells from PBMCs. Subset in this sample: CD45RO+ cells pooled with CCR7-negative TemRA cells. The receptors come from a man aged 18 to 30 in good health. Some clones in this sample may be carry-over from other donors' samples.

With regard to this clone: Other DNA sequences in the sample encode the same CDR3. The chain employs TRBV11-2 and TRBJ2-7, with TRBD1 identical over 7 bases. CDR3 length: 14 amino acids. Germline CDR1 and CDR2: SGHAT and FQNNGV. Losses at the gene ends were 3 bases for V and 0 bases for J; bases not matched to a gene: 2. The DNA of the CDR3 is TGTGCCAGCAGCTTTGGGACAGCCTCCTACGAGCAGTACTTC. This codes for CASSFGTASYEQYF.

In its sample, this clone was seen once. V gene TRBV6-1 combines with J gene TRBJ1-5; D not resolved. CDR1 is MNHNS and CDR2 is SASEGT in the germline V gene. The CDR3 has 11 residues. The V gene lost 5 bases and the J gene lost 8 bases, with 7 bases spanning the gap. The DNA for the CDR3 is TGTGCCAGCAGTTACCCTGAGCCCCAGCATTTT. Translated: CASSYPEPQHF.

The V gene is TRBV10-2, the J gene TRBJ2-1, with 9 bases aligning to TRBD2. The CDR3 consists of 14 residues. V lost 7 bases and J lost 5; bases outside the gene matches: 6. Germline V gene sequence: CDR1 WSHSY, CDR2 SAAADI. The CDR3 spells CASMGRLADNEQFF. The CDR3 DNA sequence: TGCGCCAGCATGGGCAGACTAGCGGACAATGAGCAGTTCTTC.

In its sample, this clone was seen a few times. A read error may explain this, as a much larger clone is one base away. As DNA, the CDR3 is TGTGCCAGCAGTTACTCGGAGAACTATGGCTACACCTTC. Its translation: CASSYSENYGYTF. The chain is built from TRBV6-5 and TRBJ1-2; D unclear. Germline CDR1 and CDR2: MNHEY and SVGAGI. The CDR3 covers 13 residues. The V and J ends lost 0 bases and 2 bases respectively, with 4 bases between them.

This clone was recorded once. V usage is TRBV5-1 and J usage is TRBJ2-2, with 12 nucleotides matching TRBD2. This CDR3 is 15 amino acids long. With 2 bases clipped from V and 9 bases from J, the junction kept 5 bases outside the gene matches. The germline CDR1 and CDR2 sequences are SGHRS and YFSETQ. CDR3 sequence (DNA): TGCGCCAGCAGCTTCAGGACTAGCGGGATCCGGGAGCTGTTTTTT. Protein: CASSFRTSGIRELFF.

J is TRBJ1-2 and V is TRBV5-1; D is possibly TRBD1 (5 bases). CDR3 length equals 16 residues. V was trimmed by 4 bases and J by 9 bases, leaving 25 bases between them. Germline V gives CDR1 SGHRS, CDR2 YFSETQ. The CDR3 DNA sequence: TGCGCCAGCAGCCCCCTAACCGGGACCCCCAAAGCTAGCTACACCTTC. This gives the protein CASSPLTGTPKASYTF.

Remarks on this clone: A read error may be the cause here, since a much bigger clone is one base away. This chain links TRBV7-9 with TRBJ2-7; tentative D call: TRBD1 (6 bases). CDR3 length: 12 residues. Trimming took 5 bases from V and 3 from J, leaving 8 bases between them. Looked up from germline, CDR1 is SEHNR and CDR2 is FQNEAQ (reference sequence). In DNA, the CDR3 is TGTGCCAGCAGCCAGGACAGCTACGAGCAGTACTTC. It codes for CASSQDSYEQYF.

The chain employs TRBV7-9 and TRBJ2-5, with TRBD2 matching over 11 bases. The CDR3 length is 16 residues. With 1 base clipped from V and 10 bases from J, the junction kept 11 bases outside the gene matches. Per the germline V gene, CDR1 is SEHNR and CDR2 is FQNEAQ (reference sequence). Here the CDR3 DNA reads TGTGCCAGCAGCTTAGGGTTGGTCGGGACTAGCGGAGGCCAGTACTTC. This encodes CASSLGLVGTSGGQYF.

This chain connects TRBV19 to TRBJ2-7, with 7 bases lining up with TRBD2. This CDR3 has 14 residues. Germline CDR1 reads LNHDA; CDR2 reads SQIVND (reference sequence). V was pared by 10 bases and J by 7 bases, with 16 bases of the junction left unmatched. CDR3 residues: CATTPGTKVEEQYF. DNA of the CDR3: TGTGCCACCACCCCCGGGACTAAGGTAGAAGAGCAGTACTTC. The whole variable domain, remainder taken from reference TRBV19 and TRBJ2-7, is DGGITQSPKYLFRKEGQNVTLSCEQNLNHDAMYWYRQDPGQGLRLIYYSQIVNDFQKGDIAEGYSVSREKKESFPLTVTSAQKNPTAFYLCATTPGTKVEEQYFGPGTRLTVT.

The V and J genes are TRBV9 and TRBJ2-7; unclear D gene. The length of the CDR3 is 11 residues. Germline V gives CDR1 SGDLS, CDR2 YYNGEE. Trimming stripped 8 bases from V and 0 bases from J, with 6 bases between. CDR3 region: CASTPSYEQYF. The DNA of the CDR3 is TGTGCCAGTACCCCCTCCTACGAGCAGTACTTC.

This chain uses TRBV28 with TRBJ2-1; 7 bases are shared with TRBD1. Germline V gives CDR1 MDHEN, CDR2 SYDVKM. There are 14 residues in the CDR3. V gave up 2 bases and J gave up 9 bases; unmatched junction bases: 7. The CDR3 DNA reads as TGTGCCAGCAGTTTAAGAGACAGGGCGGGTGAGCAGTTCTTC. This sequence encodes CASSLRDRAGEQFF.

This clone has a single count. The chain employs TRBV6-5 and TRBJ2-7; 10 nucleotides agree with TRBD1. Trimming cost V 5 bases and J 2 bases; bases outside gene matches: 3. Germline lookup yields CDR1 MNHEY and CDR2 SVGAGI. The CDR3 spans 14 residues. The CDR3 sequence: CASSGDRGTYEQYF. The DNA for the CDR3 is TGTGCCAGCAGTGGGGACAGGGGAACCTACGAGCAGTACTTC.

V and J are TRBV7-2 and TRBJ2-7; unclear D gene. The germline gives CDR1 SGHTA, CDR2 FQGNSA. Trimming left V 2 bases short and J 2 bases short, with 10 bases between. CDR3 size: 14 residues. CDR3 residues: CASSLITDAYEQYF. CDR3 DNA: TGTGCCAGCAGCTTAATCACCGACGCCTACGAGCAGTACTTC.

The V and J genes are TRBV7-3 and TRBJ2-1; TRBD2 matches 16 bases. J lost 7 bases, V lost 1 base, and 7 bases had no gene match. The CDR3 is 18 residues long. The germline V gene encodes CDR1 SGHTA and CDR2 FQGTGA. CDR3 in DNA: TGTGCCAGCAGCTTAAACCCGGGACTAGCGGGAGGGCAAAATGAGCAGTTCTTC. Translating gives CASSLNPGLAGGQNEQFF.

The rearrangement uses TRBV4-3 and TRBJ1-1; 9 bases fit TRBD1. The germline gives CDR1 LGHNA, CDR2 YSLEER. V was clipped by 0 bases and J by 0 bases; unmatched bases: 2. This CDR3 region has 16 residues. The CDR3 region has the DNA TGCGCCAGCAGCCAAGAACACAGGGGGCTGAACACTGAAGCTTTCTTT. This encodes CASSQEHRGLNTEAFF.

V is TRBV28 and J is TRBJ1-1; D is undetermined. CDR3 length equals 13 residues. Germline values: CDR1 MDHEN, CDR2 SYDVKM. V gave up 3 bases and J gave up 5 bases, with 10 bases separating them. The CDR3 protein is CASSLLERTEAFF. CDR3 in DNA: TGTGCCAGCAGTTTGCTTGAGAGGACTGAAGCTTTCTTT.

Worth noting for this clone: A far larger clone is just one base off, so this is likely a read error. The genes are TRBV6-5 and TRBJ2-2, with D maybe TRBD1 (5 bases). Trimming took off 7 bases at V and 7 bases at J, with 7 bases between the two ends. The germline V gene encodes CDR1 MNHEY and CDR2 SVGAGI. The CDR3 has 11 amino acids. The CDR3 bases are TGTGCCAGCAAGGACAACGGGGAGCTGTTTTTT. This translates into CASKDNGELFF.

The V and J genes are TRBV11-2 and TRBJ2-7; maybe TRBD1 (5 bases). Germline values: CDR1 SGHAT, CDR2 FQNNGV. This CDR3 comprises 12 residues. Trimming stripped 5 bases from V and 4 bases from J, with 9 bases between. The CDR3 sequence is CASSLTAYEQYF. The CDR3 nucleotides read TGTGCCAGCAGCCTGACAGCGTACGAGCAGTACTTC.

This chain uses TRBV4-1 with TRBJ2-7; D is uncertain. The CDR3 is 12 amino acids. CDR1 MGHRA and CDR2 YSYEKL come from the germline V gene. Trimming stripped 4 bases from V and 7 bases from J, with 11 bases between. CDR3 sequence (DNA): TGCGCCAGCAGCCCAAACAGTTGGGAGCAGTACTTC. It yields the protein CASSPNSWEQYF.

The chain links TRBV30 to TRBJ2-2, with 15 positions matching TRBD2. The germline V gene has CDR1 GTSNPN and CDR2 SVGIG (reference sequence). There are 17 residues in the CDR3. With V trimmed by 3 bases and J by 3 bases, 5 bases remained unmatched. The CDR3 sequence: CAWSGLAGGPYTGELFF. In DNA, the CDR3 is TGTGCCTGGAGCGGACTAGCGGGAGGGCCCTACACCGGGGAGCTGTTTTTT.

This chain connects TRBV19 to TRBJ2-7, with TRBD2 matching 9 bases. CDR3 size: 14 residues. The germline V gene has CDR1 LNHDA and CDR2 SQIVND (reference sequence). V lost 5 bases to trimming and J lost 0 bases; unmatched junction nucleotides: 2. The CDR3 nucleotides read TGTGCCAGTAGTGTTAGCGGGAGCTCCTACGAGCAGTACTTC. Protein sequence: CASSVSGSSYEQYF.

The rearrangement uses TRBV19 and TRBJ2-5; either TRBD1 or TRBD2 may supply D (5 bases each). The CDR3 extends over 14 amino acids. V was trimmed by 5 bases and J by 3 bases, leaving 13 bases between them. Germline CDR1 LNHDA, CDR2 SQIVND (reference sequence). CDR3 amino acids: CASSSGAGEETQYF. In nucleotides, the CDR3 is TGTGCCAGTAGTTCCGGGGCAGGAGAAGAGACCCAGTACTTC.

This clone appeared once. The chain links TRBV9 to TRBJ2-1, with 12 bases lining up with TRBD2. The V segment lost 4 bases and the J segment 6 bases; nucleotides outside the gene matches: 17. The germline CDR1 and CDR2 sequences are SGDLS and YYNGEE. The CDR3 is 19 amino acids. CDR3 sequence reads: CASSIPKTLTSGSLNEQFF. The DNA for the CDR3 is TGTGCCAGCAGCATCCCCAAGACCCTGACTAGCGGGAGTCTCAATGAGCAGTTCTTC.

The J gene is TRBJ2-7, the V gene TRBV7-7; 9 bases are shared with TRBD1. Germline-derived CDR1 and CDR2 are SSHAT and FNYEAQ (reference sequence). V was pared by 5 bases and J by 3 bases, with 8 bases of the junction left unmatched. The CDR3 has 15 amino acids. CDR3 in DNA: TGTGCCAGCAGCCCGGCCGGGACAGGGAACTACGAGCAGTACTTC. The encoded protein is CASSPAGTGNYEQYF.

The rearrangement links TRBV6-4 to TRBJ2-1, with 8 positions matching TRBD2. Germline CDR1 is MRHNA and CDR2 is SNTAGT. There are 16 residues in the CDR3. Unmatched junction bases numbered 4, after V lost 3 bases and J lost 0 bases. CDR3 protein: CASSEFSGTSYNEQFF. Written as DNA, the CDR3 is TGTGCCAGCAGTGAATTTAGCGGGACCTCCTACAATGAGCAGTTCTTC.

V usage is TRBV14 and J usage is TRBJ1-3; D is uncertain. The CDR3 length is 14 residues. The V and J ends lost 1 base and 8 bases respectively, with 12 bases between them. Germline assignment: CDR1 SGHDN and CDR2 FVKESK. The CDR3 spells CASSQGGGAYTIYF. The CDR3 DNA reads TGTGCCAGCAGCCAAGGCGGAGGCGCTTACACCATATATTTT.

The chain couples TRBV7-9 to TRBJ1-1; possible D gene TRBD1, 5 bases. Trimming took 0 bases from V and 11 from J, leaving 13 bases between them. CDR3 length equals 13 residues. Per the germline V gene, CDR1 is SEHNR and CDR2 is FQNEAQ (reference sequence). The CDR3 is CASSLASGLSAFF. CDR3 in DNA: TGTGCCAGCAGCTTAGCGTCGGGACTGTCGGCTTTCTTT.